The T cell receptor (beta chain) described here comes from a study of T-cell memory formation after mild COVID-19. Study-wide results and caveats: Most CD4+ clones that shrank were in CM and EM, while CD8+ ones turned up in EMRA.

This CDR3 comprises 15 residues. The V segment lost 8 bases and the J segment 5 bases; nucleotides outside the gene matches: 10. The germline V gene encodes CDR1 MNHEY and CDR2 SMNVEV (reference sequence). Concerning this clonotype itself: Its antigen is unknown.

Barcoded TCR alpha and TCR beta cDNA libraries with UMIs came from 5'RACE using constant-segment primers. One entry per CDR3 protein, called by TCRdb with MiXCR from the 5' RACE reads. The sample consists of over 350,000 distinct CDR3 sequences, about 16% of them appearing once. The clonotype was recovered from a man aged 18 to 29 who had mild COVID-19 (a few samples of this study predate the infection). Cell type and time point are not known. The rearrangement joins TRBV27 to TRBJ2-2, with 8 bases lining up with TRBD1. Source material: PBMCs or a T cell subset sorted from them (not recorded which). CDR3 protein: CASQTGVLGTGELFF. In DNA, the CDR3 is TGTGCCAGCCAGACAGGGGTATTAGGAACCGGGGAGCTGTTTTTT.